The next 2 T cell receptor beta chains were all read from a single sample in a study of T-cell memory formation after mild COVID-19. Each CDR3 protein is one row after TCRdb ran MiXCR on the 5' RACE reads. The table lists about 470,000 distinct CDR3 sequences, about 18% of them singletons, with approximately 13% in the top ten. The sample comprised PBMCs or a T cell subset sorted from them (not recorded which). These receptors originate from an adult woman who had mild COVID-19 (a few samples of this study predate the infection). Cell type and time point are not known.

This sequence joins TRBV7-9 and TRBJ2-5; 7 positions match TRBD2. CDR1 is SEHNR and CDR2 is FQNEAQ in the germline V gene (reference sequence). V shed 1 base, J shed 5 bases, and the junction held 13 bases outside the gene matches. This CDR3 comprises 17 residues. CDR3 sequence reads: CASSLERLADVRETQYF. The CDR3 bases are TGTGCCAGCAGCTTAGAGCGGCTAGCGGACGTCAGGGAGACCCAGTACTTC.

The chain employs TRBV7-9 and TRBJ1-3, with a possible D match to TRBD1 (6 bases). This CDR3 region has 15 residues. Trimming took 4 bases from V and 8 from J, leaving 18 bases between them. Germline assignment: CDR1 SEHNR and CDR2 FQNEAQ (reference sequence). The chain's CDR3 is CASSSGAMRVDTIYF. DNA for the CDR3: TGTGCCAGCAGCTCGGGGGCGATGCGGGTCGACACCATATATTTT.